These 22 T cell receptor beta chains came from one sample sequenced in a study of CD8 T cells in Susac syndrome. RNA was extracted with the RNeasy kit, and a quantity of 0.5 to 1 ug was reverse transcribed using random hexamers. TCRdb itself ran the immunoSEQ multiplex PCR reads through MiXCR, one entry per CDR3 protein. The table lists 350,000 to 550,000 distinct CDR3 sequences, roughly 85% of them singletons. Material: CD8+ T cells from PBMCs. These receptor sequences come from a human donor with multiple sclerosis.

The chain employs TRBV30 and TRBJ2-1; possibly TRBD2 for D (5 bases). The V end was cut by 5 bases, the J end by 1 base, with 9 bases between. CDR1 GTSNPN and CDR2 SVGIG come from the germline V gene (reference sequence). CDR3 length: 13 amino acids. CDR3 loop: CAWDGGSYNEQFF. In DNA form, the CDR3 reads TGTGCCTGGGACGGAGGATCCTACAATGAGCAGTTCTTC.

The J gene is TRBJ1-5, the V gene TRBV14; D unclear. The V gene's germline CDR1 is SGHDN and CDR2 FVKESK. V was pared by 5 bases and J by 0 bases, with 11 bases between. The CDR3 covers 15 residues. The DNA of the CDR3 is TGTGCCAGCAGCAAGGACCGCGATAGCAATCAGCCCCAGCATTTT. It yields the protein CASSKDRDSNQPQHF.

This rearrangement joins TRBV30 to TRBJ1-2, with unresolved D. In germline, CDR1 is GTSNPN, CDR2 SVGIG (reference sequence). V gave up 1 base and J gave up 0 bases, with 12 bases separating them. This CDR3 has 15 residues. The DNA for the CDR3 is TGTGCCTGGAGTGGACTGACCGAGACTAACTATGGCTACACCTTC. Translation: CAWSGLTETNYGYTF.

The gene calls are TRBV7-2 and TRBJ2-5; 8 nucleotides align to TRBD2. Germline CDR1 is SGHTA and CDR2 is FQGNSA. Germline trimming cut 4 bases from V and 7 bases from J; bases unmatched to any gene: 5. The length of the CDR3 is 13 residues. CDR3 DNA sequence: TGTGCCAGCAGCTGGGGACTAGAGGTGACCCAGTACTTC. Protein sequence: CASSWGLEVTQYF.

The chain couples TRBV7-9 to TRBJ2-2, with D unclear. The CDR3 extends over 14 amino acids. CDR1 SEHNR and CDR2 FQNEAQ come from the germline V gene (reference sequence). V lost 7 bases, J lost 6 bases, and 15 bases lay in between. In DNA form, the CDR3 reads TGTGCCAGCACCCCGTTACCTGGGGCCGGGGAGCTGTTTTTT. It specifies CASTPLPGAGELFF. Full variable domain (rest looked up from reference TRBV7-9 and TRBJ2-2): DTGVSQNPRHKITKRGQNVTFRCDPISEHNRLYWYRQTLGQGPEFLTYFQNEAQLEKSRLLSDRFSAERPKGSFSTLEIQRTEQGDSAMYLCASTPLPGAGELFFGEGSRLTVL.

The gene calls are TRBV27 and TRBJ2-2; 10 bases map to TRBD1. From germline, CDR1 is MNHEY and CDR2 SMNVEV (reference sequence). The J segment lost 1 base and the V segment lost 0 bases, leaving 2 bases of the junction unmatched. The length of the CDR3 is 17 residues. The CDR3 sequence is CASSLSGQGENTGELFF. The CDR3, as DNA: TGTGCCAGCAGTTTATCTGGACAGGGGGAGAACACCGGGGAGCTGTTTTTT.

The gene calls are TRBV19 and TRBJ2-3; 9 nucleotides align to TRBD1. The CDR3 is 15 amino acids. The ends lost 3 bases at V and 5 bases at J; junction bases unmatched: 6. Germline V gene sequence: CDR1 LNHDA, CDR2 SQIVND (reference sequence). Here the CDR3 DNA reads TGTGCCAGTAGTATGACAGGGGGTATGGTAGATACGCAGTATTTT. The encoded protein is CASSMTGGMVDTQYF.

This chain links TRBV11-2 with TRBJ1-1; D gene ambiguous. CDR1 is SGHAT, CDR2 FQNNGV, per germline. CDR3 length equals 14 residues. The V end was cut by 1 base, the J end by 4 bases, with 10 bases between. CDR3 DNA: TGTGCCAGCAGCTTAGGTAGTGGGTTCACTGAAGCTTTCTTT. The encoded protein is CASSLGSGFTEAFF.

The chain couples TRBV5-1 to TRBJ2-7; unclear D gene. The CDR3 is made up of 13 amino acids. Germline V lookup: CDR1 SGHRS, CDR2 YFSETQ. Trimming cost V 0 bases and J 3 bases, with 7 bases left between them. DNA of the CDR3: TGCGCCAGCAGCTTGGAAGGCCTCTACGAGCAGTACTTC. This codes for CASSLEGLYEQYF.

The table lists this clonotype with a count of one. The chain recombines TRBV6-5 with TRBJ1-5, with no clear D. CDR1 is MNHEY and CDR2 is SVGAGI in the germline V gene. The CDR3 contains 14 residues. V gave up 0 bases and J gave up 6 bases, with 9 bases separating them. CDR3 DNA sequence: TGTGCCAGCAGTTACTCGGCGGGAGCTCAGCCCCAGCATTTT. This translates into CASSYSAGAQPQHF.

This clonotype was picked up a small number of times. The genes are TRBV14 and TRBJ2-7; 8 nucleotides align to TRBD1. Per the germline V gene, CDR1 is SGHDN and CDR2 is FVKESK. Unmatched junction bases numbered 6, after V lost 5 bases and J lost 3 bases. The CDR3 is made up of 14 amino acids. CDR3 nucleotide sequence: TGTGCCAGCAGCTTGACAGGGGAGTACTACGAGCAGTACTTC. It is translated as CASSLTGEYYEQYF.

The rearrangement joins TRBV4-1 to TRBJ2-7, with a possible D match to TRBD2 (5 bases). This CDR3 has 15 residues. Deletions cut 4 bases from V and 3 bases from J, with 16 bases between. The germline V gene has CDR1 MGHRA and CDR2 YSYEKL. The DNA for the CDR3 is TGCGCCAGCAGCCCCCGGCCAGGAGGCTACTACGAGCAGTACTTC. This codes for CASSPRPGGYYEQYF.

This clonotype showed up just once. The genes are TRBV4-1 and TRBJ1-4, with a possible D match to TRBD1 (6 bases). CDR1 is MGHRA and CDR2 is YSYEKL in the germline V gene. Trimming shortened V by 1 base and J by 0 bases, and 9 bases separated the two germline ends. CDR3 length equals 16 residues. CDR3 protein: CASSQAKGATNEKLFF. DNA of the CDR3: TGCGCCAGCAGCCAAGCTAAGGGGGCAACTAATGAAAAACTGTTTTTT.

The chain links TRBV6-6 to TRBJ2-3, with no clear D. Germline V gives CDR1 MNHNY, CDR2 SVGAGI (reference sequence). The CDR3 has 11 amino acids. V lost 7 bases and J 6 bases, leaving 8 bases between the germline ends. The CDR3 DNA reads as TGTGCCAGCAACACCTTGGATACGCAGTATTTT. It specifies CASNTLDTQYF.

A few counts support this clonotype. The V and J genes are TRBV25-1 and TRBJ2-7, with 7 bases aligning to TRBD1. Germline CDR1 is MGHDK and CDR2 is SYGVNS. The CDR3 is 14 residues long. The V and J ends lost 5 bases and 1 base, in that order; junction bases with no gene match: 5. CDR3 sequence (DNA): TGTGCCAGCAGTTTAAGGGGACAGTCCTACGAGCAGTACTTC. Protein product: CASSLRGQSYEQYF.

The genes are TRBV4-1 and TRBJ1-2, with 8 nucleotides matching TRBD1. V gave up 3 bases and J gave up 4 bases; unmatched junction bases: 4. Germline CDR1 is MGHRA and CDR2 is YSYEKL. The CDR3 is 14 amino acids. The CDR3 DNA is TGCGCCAGCAGCCATCCTGGACAGGGCTATGGCTACACCTTC. Protein: CASSHPGQGYGYTF.

This clonotype was seen only once. The gene calls are TRBV5-1 and TRBJ2-2; no firm D call. Germline loops: CDR1 SGHRS, CDR2 YFSETQ. The CDR3 sequence is 14 residues long. Trimming stripped 3 bases from V and 1 base from J, with 7 bases between. CDR3: CASSSIGNTGELFF. For the CDR3, the DNA is TGCGCCAGCAGCTCCATAGGGAACACCGGGGAGCTGTTTTTT.

This clonotype was counted once. V usage is TRBV6-5 and J usage is TRBJ2-7, with 7 bases lining up with TRBD1. CDR1 MNHEY and CDR2 SVGAGI come from the germline V gene. This CDR3 is built from 15 residues. After removal of 5 bases from V and 3 bases from J, the junction contained 10 bases not matched to a gene. CDR3 bases: TGTGCCAGCAGTGTACACAGGGGCGTCGTCTACGAGCAGTACTTC. Translating gives CASSVHRGVVYEQYF.

The V call is TRBV7-6, the J call TRBJ2-3, with 8 bases lining up with TRBD2. Trimming removed 0 bases from V and 0 bases from J; junction bases left unmatched: 5. Germline V gene data show CDR1 as SGHVS and CDR2 as FNYEAQ. This CDR3 contains 17 residues. Written as DNA, the CDR3 is TGTGCCAGCAGCTTAGCGTGGGCTAGCGGGAGCACAGATACGCAGTATTTT. The encoded protein is CASSLAWASGSTDTQYF. The whole variable domain, remainder taken from reference TRBV7-6 and TRBJ2-3, is GAGVSQSPRYKVTKRGQDVALRCDPISGHVSLYWYRQALGQGPEFLTYFNYEAQQDKSGLPNDRFSAERPEGSISTLTIQRTEQRDSAMYRCASSLAWASGSTDTQYFGPGTRLTVL.

The chain has TRBV6-5 and TRBJ1-1; D not certain. CDR1 is MNHEY, CDR2 SVGAGI, per germline. Trimming removed 0 bases at V and 4 bases at J, with 6 bases between. The CDR3 contains 13 residues. CDR3 sequence reads: CASSYSSVTEAFF. The CDR3 region has the DNA TGTGCCAGCAGTTACTCCAGTGTCACTGAAGCTTTCTTT.

The CDR3 sequence is CASSLTGALASPLHF. The DNA of the CDR3 is TGTGCCAGCAGTTTAACAGGGGCCCTGGCTTCACCCCTCCACTTT. The chain uses TRBV12-3 or TRBV12-4 and TRBJ1-6; TRBD1 matches 7 bases. The CDR3 contains 15 residues. Losses at the gene ends were 2 bases for V and 9 bases for J; bases not matched to a gene: 7.

The chain is built from TRBV7-8 and TRBJ2-7; D possibly matches TRBD1 or TRBD2 (5 bases each). CDR1 and CDR2 from the germline V gene are SGHVS and FQNEAQ. The CDR3 covers 15 residues. V was shortened by 4 bases and J by 3 bases, with 16 bases between the two germline ends. The CDR3 DNA follows: TGTGCCAGCAGCTCCACCGGGACGTCTCACTACGAGCAGTACTTC. This sequence encodes CASSSTGTSHYEQYF.